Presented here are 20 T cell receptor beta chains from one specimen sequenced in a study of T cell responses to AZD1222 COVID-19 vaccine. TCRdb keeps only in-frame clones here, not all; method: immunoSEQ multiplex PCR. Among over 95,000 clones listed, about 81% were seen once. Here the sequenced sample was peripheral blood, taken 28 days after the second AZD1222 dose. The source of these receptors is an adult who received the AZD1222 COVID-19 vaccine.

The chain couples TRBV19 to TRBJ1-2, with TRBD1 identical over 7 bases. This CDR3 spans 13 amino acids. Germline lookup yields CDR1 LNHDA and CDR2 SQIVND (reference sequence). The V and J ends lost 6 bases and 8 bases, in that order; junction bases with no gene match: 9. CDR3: CASRPAGQQGYTF. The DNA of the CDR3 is TGTGCCAGTAGACCAGCGGGACAGCAGGGCTACACCTTC.

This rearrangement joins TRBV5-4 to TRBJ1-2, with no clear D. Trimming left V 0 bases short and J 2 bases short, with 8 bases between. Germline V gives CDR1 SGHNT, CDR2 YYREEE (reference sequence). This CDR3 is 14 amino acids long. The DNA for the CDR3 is TGTGCCAGCAGCTTGGATCGGGTGAACTATGGCTACACCTTC. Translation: CASSLDRVNYGYTF.

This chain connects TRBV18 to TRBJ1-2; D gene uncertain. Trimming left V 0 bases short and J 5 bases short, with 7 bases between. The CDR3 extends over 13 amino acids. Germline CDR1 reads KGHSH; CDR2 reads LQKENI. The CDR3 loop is CASSPPSPYGYTF. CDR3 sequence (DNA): TGTGCCAGCTCACCACCGTCACCGTATGGCTACACCTTC.

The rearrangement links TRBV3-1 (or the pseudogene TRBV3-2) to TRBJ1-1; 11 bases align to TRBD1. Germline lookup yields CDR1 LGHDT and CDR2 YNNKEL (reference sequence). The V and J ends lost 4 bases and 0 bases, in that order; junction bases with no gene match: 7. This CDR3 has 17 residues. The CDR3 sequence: CASSPGQGDTLNTEAFF. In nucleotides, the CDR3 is TGTGCCAGCAGCCCGGGACAGGGGGACACCCTGAACACTGAAGCTTTCTTT.

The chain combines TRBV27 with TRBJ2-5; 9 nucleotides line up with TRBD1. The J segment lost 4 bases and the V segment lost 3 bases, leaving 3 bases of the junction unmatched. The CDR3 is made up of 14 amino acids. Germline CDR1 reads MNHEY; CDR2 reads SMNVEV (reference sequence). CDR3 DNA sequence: TGTGCCAGCAGTTTGGACAGGGGCGGAGAGACCCAGTACTTC. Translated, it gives CASSLDRGGETQYF.

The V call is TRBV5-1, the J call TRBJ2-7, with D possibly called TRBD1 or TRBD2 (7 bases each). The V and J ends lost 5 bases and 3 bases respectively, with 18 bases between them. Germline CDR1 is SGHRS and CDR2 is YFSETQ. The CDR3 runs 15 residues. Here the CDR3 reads CASRSRAGQSYEQYF. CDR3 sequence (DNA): TGCGCCAGCAGATCCCGAGCGGGACAGAGCTACGAGCAGTACTTC.

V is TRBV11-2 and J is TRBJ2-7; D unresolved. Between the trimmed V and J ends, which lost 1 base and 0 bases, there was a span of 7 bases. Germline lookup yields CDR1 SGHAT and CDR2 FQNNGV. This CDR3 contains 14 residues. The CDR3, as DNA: TGTGCCAGCAGCTTAGGGTACGTCTCCTACGAGCAGTACTTC. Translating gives CASSLGYVSYEQYF.

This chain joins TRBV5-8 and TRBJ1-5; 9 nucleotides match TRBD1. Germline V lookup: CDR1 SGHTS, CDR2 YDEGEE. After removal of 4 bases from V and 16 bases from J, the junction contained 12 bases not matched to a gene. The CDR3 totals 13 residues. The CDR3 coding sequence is TGTGCCAGCAGCCCCCCCAACCGGGACAGGGTACATTTT. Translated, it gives CASSPPNRDRVHF.

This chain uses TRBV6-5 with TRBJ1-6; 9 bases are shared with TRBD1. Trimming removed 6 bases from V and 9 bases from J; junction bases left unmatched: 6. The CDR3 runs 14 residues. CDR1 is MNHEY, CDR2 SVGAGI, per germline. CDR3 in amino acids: CASRGTGIGSPLHF. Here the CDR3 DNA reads TGTGCCAGCAGAGGGACAGGGATTGGTTCACCCCTCCACTTT.

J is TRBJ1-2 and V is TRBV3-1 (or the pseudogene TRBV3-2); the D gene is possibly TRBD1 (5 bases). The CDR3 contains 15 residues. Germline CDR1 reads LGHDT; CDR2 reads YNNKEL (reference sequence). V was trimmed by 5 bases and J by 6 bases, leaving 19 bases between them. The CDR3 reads CASSFQGAGRDGYTF. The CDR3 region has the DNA TGTGCCAGCAGCTTTCAAGGGGCTGGTCGGGATGGCTACACCTTC.

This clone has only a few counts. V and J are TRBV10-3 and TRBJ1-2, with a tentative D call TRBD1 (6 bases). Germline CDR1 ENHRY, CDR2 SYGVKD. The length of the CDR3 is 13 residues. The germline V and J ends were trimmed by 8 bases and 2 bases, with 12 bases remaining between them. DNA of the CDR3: TGTGCCATCCAGCCCGGACAGAACTATGGCTACACCTTC. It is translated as CAIQPGQNYGYTF.

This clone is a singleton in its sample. The CDR3 spells CASSPSTGNSGNTIYF. CDR3 nucleotide sequence: TGCGCCAGCAGCCCATCGACAGGGAACTCTGGAAACACCATATATTTT. The V gene is TRBV5-1, the J gene TRBJ1-3; 7 bases agree with TRBD1. Trimming cost V 4 bases and J 0 bases; bases outside gene matches: 7. Germline CDR1 reads SGHRS; CDR2 reads YFSETQ. The CDR3 runs to 16 residues.

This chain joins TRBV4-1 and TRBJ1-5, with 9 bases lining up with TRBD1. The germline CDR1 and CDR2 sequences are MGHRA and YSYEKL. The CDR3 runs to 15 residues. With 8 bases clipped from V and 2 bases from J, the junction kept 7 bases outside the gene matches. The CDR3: CASRDREFGNQPQHF. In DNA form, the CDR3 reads TGCGCCAGCCGGGACAGGGAGTTTGGCAATCAGCCCCAGCATTTT.

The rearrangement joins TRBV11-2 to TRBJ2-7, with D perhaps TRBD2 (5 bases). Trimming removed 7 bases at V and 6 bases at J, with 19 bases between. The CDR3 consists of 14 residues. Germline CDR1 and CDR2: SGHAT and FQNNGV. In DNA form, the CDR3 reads TGTGCCAGCACTATATCGGGGTTGAGCGTCGAGCAGTACTTC. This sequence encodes CASTISGLSVEQYF.

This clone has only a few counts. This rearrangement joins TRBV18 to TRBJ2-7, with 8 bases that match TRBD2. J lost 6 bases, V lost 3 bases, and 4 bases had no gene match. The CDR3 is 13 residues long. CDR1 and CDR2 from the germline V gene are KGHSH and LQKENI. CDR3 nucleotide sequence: TGTGCCAGCTCACCGCGGGGGGAGGGCGAGCAGTACTTC. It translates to CASSPRGEGEQYF.

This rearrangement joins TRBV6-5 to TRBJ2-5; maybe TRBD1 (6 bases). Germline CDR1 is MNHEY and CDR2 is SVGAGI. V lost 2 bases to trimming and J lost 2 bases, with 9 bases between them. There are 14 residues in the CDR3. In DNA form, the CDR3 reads TGTGCCAGCAGTTACGACAGGTGGCAAGAGACCCAGTACTTC. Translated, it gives CASSYDRWQETQYF.

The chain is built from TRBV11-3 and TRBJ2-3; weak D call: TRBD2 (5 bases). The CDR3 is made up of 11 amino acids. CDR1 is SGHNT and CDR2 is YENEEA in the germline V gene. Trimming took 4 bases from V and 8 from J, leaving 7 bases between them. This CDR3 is CASSYGSTQYF. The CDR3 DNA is TGTGCCAGCAGCTATGGGAGTACGCAGTATTTT.

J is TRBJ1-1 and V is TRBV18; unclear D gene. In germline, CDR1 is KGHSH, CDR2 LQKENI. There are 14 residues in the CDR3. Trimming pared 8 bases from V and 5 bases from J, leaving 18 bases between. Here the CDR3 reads CASLEAGGKTEAFF. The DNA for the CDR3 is TGTGCCAGCCTAGAGGCGGGAGGGAAGACTGAAGCTTTCTTT.

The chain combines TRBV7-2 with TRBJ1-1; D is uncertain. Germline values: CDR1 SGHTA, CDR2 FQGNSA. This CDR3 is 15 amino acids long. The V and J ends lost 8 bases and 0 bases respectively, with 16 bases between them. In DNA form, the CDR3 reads TGTGCCAGCCGCCTAACAGCTAACATGAACACTGAAGCTTTCTTT. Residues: CASRLTANMNTEAFF.

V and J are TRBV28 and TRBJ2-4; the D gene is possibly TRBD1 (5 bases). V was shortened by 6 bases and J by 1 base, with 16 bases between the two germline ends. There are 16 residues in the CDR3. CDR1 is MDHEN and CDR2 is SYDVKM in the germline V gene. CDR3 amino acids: CASSAQAPGAKNIQYF. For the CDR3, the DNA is TGTGCCAGCAGCGCACAGGCGCCGGGCGCCAAAAACATTCAGTACTTC.